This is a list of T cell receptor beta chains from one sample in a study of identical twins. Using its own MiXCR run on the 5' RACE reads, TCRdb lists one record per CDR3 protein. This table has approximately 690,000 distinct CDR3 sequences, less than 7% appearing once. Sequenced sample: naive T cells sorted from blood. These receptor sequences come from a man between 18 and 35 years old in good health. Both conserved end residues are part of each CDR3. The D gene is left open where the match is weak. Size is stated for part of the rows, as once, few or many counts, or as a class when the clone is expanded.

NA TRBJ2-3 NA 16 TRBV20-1 TGCAGTGCTACACTTTACTCATCGAGGAGCACAGATACGCAGTATTTT CSATLYSSRSTDTQYF
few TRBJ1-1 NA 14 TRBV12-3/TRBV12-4 TGTGCCAGCAGTTTCTCTATCGGGGTACCTGAAGCTTTCTTT CASSFSIGVPEAFF
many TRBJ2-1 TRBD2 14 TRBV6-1 TGTGCCAGCAGCCGGGACTACTTGGGAAATGAGCAGTTCTTC CASSRDYLGNEQFF
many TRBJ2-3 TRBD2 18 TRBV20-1 TGCAGTGCAGACCGCCGTGGACTAGCGGGGGGACGCACAGATACGCAGTATTTT CSADRRGLAGGRTDTQYF
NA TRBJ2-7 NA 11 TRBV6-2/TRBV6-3 TGTGCCAGCGTTATGAAGGCCGAGCAGTACTTC CASVMKAEQYF
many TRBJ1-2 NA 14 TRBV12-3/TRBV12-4 TGTGCCAGCAGCCCAACCAATTCAATGGATGGCTACACCTTC CASSPTNSMDGYTF
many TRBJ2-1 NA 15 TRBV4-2 TGTGCCAGCAGCCAAGTCTTTGGGGGCGGGTCAGAGCAGTTCTTC CASSQVFGGGSEQFF
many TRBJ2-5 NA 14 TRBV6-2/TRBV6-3 TGTGCCAGCAGTTACGCCGGGGGCCAAGAGACCCAGTACTTC CASSYAGGQETQYF
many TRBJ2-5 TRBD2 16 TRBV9 TGTGCCAGCAGCCTAGGGGGACTAGCGGGACAAGAGACCCAGTACTTC CASSLGGLAGQETQYF
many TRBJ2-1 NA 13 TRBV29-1 TGCAGCGGGACCCGGGAGCTTTACAATGAGCAGTTCTTC CSGTRELYNEQFF
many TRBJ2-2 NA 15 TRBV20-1 TGCAGTGCTAGAGACGCAGCCCGGAGCACCGGGGAGCTGTTTTTT CSARDAARSTGELFF
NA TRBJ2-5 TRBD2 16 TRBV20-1 TGCAGTGCTAGTCACAGGACTAGCGGGAGAGGGGAGACCCAGTACTTC CSASHRTSGRGETQYF
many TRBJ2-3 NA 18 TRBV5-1 TGCGCCAGCAGCTTGGCTAGGGCGGCCCCAGAGAGTACAGATACGCAGTATTTT CASSLARAAPESTDTQYF
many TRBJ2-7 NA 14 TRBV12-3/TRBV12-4 TGTGCCAGCAGTTTGGGGCAGGGGGGGAACGAGCAGTACTTC CASSLGQGGNEQYF
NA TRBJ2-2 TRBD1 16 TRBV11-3 TGTGCCAGCAGCCCCGGGACAGGGCTTTACACCGGGGAGCTGTTTTTT CASSPGTGLYTGELFF
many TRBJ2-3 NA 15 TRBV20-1 TGCAGTGCTAGCTTGGACGGGAGAGGGGCAGATACGCAGTATTTT CSASLDGRGADTQYF
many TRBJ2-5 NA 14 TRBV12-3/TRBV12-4 TGTGCCAGCAGTTTACAGGGGATCGTAGAGACCCAGTACTTC CASSLQGIVETQYF
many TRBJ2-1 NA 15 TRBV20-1 TGCAGTGCTCCCCGCGCCGACTACCGATACAATGAGCAGTTCTTC CSAPRADYRYNEQFF
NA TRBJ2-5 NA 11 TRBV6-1 TGTGCCAGCAGGGCCCCGGGGACCCAGTACTTC CASRAPGTQYF
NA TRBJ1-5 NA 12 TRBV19 TGTGCCAGTAGTATTGTGCATCAGCCCCAGCATTTT CASSIVHQPQHF
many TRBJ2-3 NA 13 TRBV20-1 TGCAGTGCTAACAGGGAGGGATTAAATACGCAGTATTTT CSANREGLNTQYF
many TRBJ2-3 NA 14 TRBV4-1 TGCGCCAGCAGCCAAGTCCCTAGCACAGATACGCAGTATTTT CASSQVPSTDTQYF